This record covers a single T cell receptor beta chain. Generated by immunoSEQ multiplex PCR, the TCRdb table keeps only in-frame clones and is missing some. There are some 6,000 clones in the sample; roughly four fifths occur only once, and around 5.5% lies in the top ten. These data belong to a study of tissue T cells after allogeneic stem cell transplantation. Study overall: Several lines of graft-versus-host disease therapy were given to all patients, all with gastrointestinal involvement.

Germline V CDR1 and CDR2: SGDLS, YYNGEE. The CDR3 contains 16 residues. The J segment lost 6 bases and the V segment lost 4 bases, leaving 16 bases of the junction unmatched. The TCR originated in a man between 40 and 70 years old who later had graft-versus-host disease after an allogeneic stem cell transplant. The genes are TRBV9 and TRBJ2-7, with 7 bases aligning to TRBD1. The specimen comprised blood, sampled before transplantation. The CDR3 is CASSSRPDRDGLEQYF. CDR3 nucleotide sequence: TGTGCCAGCAGCTCCCGCCCCGACAGGGACGGCCTCGAGCAGTACTTC.